Following are 28 T cell receptor beta chains from one sample sequenced in a study of naive and memory T cell subsets. TCR cDNA received a 3' ligated oligonucleotide that carried a UMI. Ligated cDNA underwent four rounds of PCR with nested alpha and beta constant region primers and SP2. One entry per CDR3 protein, called by TCRdb with MiXCR from the 5' RACE reads. The sample holds about 56,000 distinct CDR3 sequences, 6% to 8.5% seen once. These receptors all stem from a female donor in good health.

In its sample, this clonotype was seen many times. This chain uses TRBV5-1 with TRBJ2-3; D ambiguous. From germline, CDR1 is SGHRS and CDR2 YFSETQ. The CDR3 length is 15 residues. Trimming removed 0 bases at V and 7 bases at J, with 15 bases between. The CDR3 bases are TGCGCCAGCAGCTTGGGAGTCAATTCCGCGAATACGCAGTATTTT. Amino acids: CASSLGVNSANTQYF.

This clonotype was detected only a few times. The chain carries TRBV12-3 or TRBV12-4 and TRBJ2-7; D gene uncertain. V gave up 6 bases and J gave up 9 bases, with 12 bases separating them. The CDR3 extends over 11 amino acids. CDR3 region: CASSRQRGQYF. The CDR3 DNA follows: TGTGCCAGCAGCCGTCAGCGCGGGCAGTACTTC.

This clonotype was observed many times. V usage is TRBV4-1 and J usage is TRBJ2-7; 7 positions match TRBD1. CDR3 size: 15 residues. Per the germline V gene, CDR1 is MGHRA and CDR2 is YSYEKL. V was clipped by 2 bases and J by 3 bases; unmatched bases: 7. The CDR3 nucleotides are TGCGCCAGCAGCCAAAATCCCTACAGGGGCTACGAGCAGTACTTC. Protein product: CASSQNPYRGYEQYF.

This clonotype appeared a few times. The J gene is TRBJ2-2, the V gene TRBV7-2; D ambiguous. CDR3 length: 12 amino acids. The germline V gene has CDR1 SGHTA and CDR2 FQGNSA. The germline V and J ends were trimmed by 2 bases and 6 bases, with 4 bases remaining between them. The CDR3 DNA reads TGTGCCAGCAGCTTAAATTCCGGGGAGCTGTTTTTT. Amino acids: CASSLNSGELFF.

There are a few counts of this clonotype. J is TRBJ2-5 and V is TRBV2; maybe TRBD2 (5 bases). CDR3 length: 16 residues. Trimming left V 6 bases short and J 1 base short, with 18 bases between. The germline V gene has CDR1 SNHLY and CDR2 FYNNEI. For the CDR3, the DNA is TGTGCCAGCAGGGCCCCCGGGTCACGGGGCCAAGAGACCCAGTACTTC. Its protein is CASRAPGSRGQETQYF.

This clonotype was detected a few times. J is TRBJ2-1 and V is TRBV7-3; 10 nucleotides match TRBD1. This CDR3 has 17 amino acids. Unmatched junction bases numbered 13, after V lost 4 bases and J lost 7 bases. Germline V gives CDR1 SGHTA, CDR2 FQGTGA. The DNA for the CDR3 is TGTGCCAGCAGCTCATTTAGTTCGGGACAGGGGATAAATGAGCAGTTCTTC. Translating it yields CASSSFSSGQGINEQFF.

This chain uses TRBV5-5 with TRBJ2-3; TRBD1 agrees at 7 bases. The CDR3 has 14 residues. Looked up from germline, CDR1 is SGHKS and CDR2 is YYEKEE (reference sequence). V was clipped by 4 bases and J by 0 bases; unmatched bases: 2. CDR3 protein: CASSKGASTDTQYF. CDR3 nucleotide sequence: TGTGCCAGCAGCAAGGGGGCAAGCACAGATACGCAGTATTTT.

In this sample, this clonotype turned up many times. The rearrangement links TRBV6-4 to TRBJ2-2, with D unresolved. V was cut by 0 bases and J by 3 bases, with 2 bases left in between. Germline V gene lookup returns CDR1 MRHNA and CDR2 SNTAGT. This CDR3 spans 13 amino acids. The DNA of the CDR3 is TGTGCCAGCAGTGACTCGGACACCGGGGAGCTGTTTTTT. It codes for CASSDSDTGELFF.

This clonotype has just a few counts. The V call is TRBV28, the J call TRBJ1-5, with TRBD1 identical over 9 bases. The CDR3 loop spans 16 amino acids. Germline V gene lookup returns CDR1 MDHEN and CDR2 SYDVKM. The trim removed 4 bases at V and 5 bases at J, leaving 9 bases unmatched. The CDR3 reads CASSSLTGGVYQPQHF. CDR3 nucleotide sequence: TGTGCCAGCAGTTCTTTAACAGGGGGCGTCTATCAGCCCCAGCATTTT.

This clonotype has more than one count but fewer than ten. A junction boundary mismatches the germline segment, possibly from a read error. The chain joins TRBV18 to TRBJ1-2; 8 nucleotides align to TRBD1. Germline assignment: CDR1 KGHSH and CDR2 LQKENI. The CDR3 extends over 15 amino acids. The CDR3 bases are TGTGCCAGCTCCCTACAGGGGGACACTAACTATGGCGACACCTTC. Its protein product is CASSLQGDTNYGDTF. Full variable domain (missing parts from reference TRBV18 and TRBJ1-2): NAGVMQNPRHLVRRRGQEARLRCSPMKGHSHVYWYRQLPEEGLKFMVYLQKENIIDESGMPKERFSAEFPKEGPSILRIQQVVRGDSAAYFCASSLQGDTNYGDTFGSGTRLTVV.

This clonotype came up many times. The chain carries TRBV6-2 or TRBV6-3 and TRBJ1-2; D not certain. Germline V gives CDR1 MNHEY, CDR2 SVGEGT. Deletions cut 6 bases from V and 8 bases from J, with 19 bases between. The CDR3 has 14 residues. The CDR3 reads CASRDGPPRQGYTF. CDR3 in DNA: TGTGCCAGCAGGGACGGACCCCCGAGGCAAGGCTACACCTTC.

In its sample, this clonotype was seen many times. The chain uses TRBV29-1 and TRBJ2-5; D remains ambiguous. Germline values: CDR1 SQVTM, CDR2 ANQGSEA. The V end lost 5 bases, the J end lost 0 bases, and 7 bases lay between the germline ends. The CDR3 sequence is 12 residues long. CDR3 amino acids: CSVRPYQETQYF. CDR3 nucleotide sequence: TGCAGCGTTAGACCGTACCAAGAGACCCAGTACTTC.

This clonotype was observed a few times. This rearrangement joins TRBV7-2 to TRBJ2-7, with 8 bases fitting TRBD2. J lost 2 bases, V lost 5 bases, and 5 bases had no gene match. The CDR3 spans 14 residues. CDR1 is SGHTA and CDR2 is FQGNSA in the germline V gene. CDR3 amino acids: CASSPQRGTYEQYF. In DNA, the CDR3 is TGTGCCAGCAGCCCCCAGCGGGGGACCTACGAGCAGTACTTC.

This chain joins TRBV5-1 and TRBJ2-2; D gene unclear. Per the germline V gene, CDR1 is SGHRS and CDR2 is YFSETQ. This CDR3 has 11 amino acids. Trimming shortened V by 0 bases and J by 11 bases, and 5 bases separated the two germline ends. The CDR3 loop reads CASSLEIELFF. DNA of the CDR3: TGCGCCAGCAGCTTGGAAATCGAGCTGTTTTTT.

The chain joins TRBV30 to TRBJ1-3, with D unresolved. Between the trimmed V and J ends, which lost 3 bases and 8 bases, there was a span of 11 bases. Per germline, CDR1 GTSNPN and CDR2 SVGIG (reference sequence). This CDR3 comprises 12 residues. CDR3 loop: CAWRLQVHTIYF. Here the CDR3 DNA reads TGTGCCTGGAGACTCCAGGTCCACACCATATATTTT.

There are many counts of this clonotype. The rearrangement joins TRBV6-4 to TRBJ2-3, with 12 positions matching TRBD2. CDR1 and CDR2 (germline): MRHNA, SNTAGT. The CDR3 length is 16 residues. Trimming at V came to 5 bases and at J to 2 bases, leaving 5 bases not matched to a gene. In DNA form, the CDR3 reads TGTGCCAGCAGTCGGACTAGCGGGGACTCCACAGATACGCAGTATTTT. Translating gives CASSRTSGDSTDTQYF.

This clonotype was recorded at least ten times. The gene calls are TRBV29-1 and TRBJ1-2, with 9 bases lining up with TRBD1. V lost 3 bases to trimming and J lost 5 bases; unmatched junction nucleotides: 7. Germline lookup yields CDR1 SQVTM and CDR2 ANQGSEA. This CDR3 has 14 amino acids. The CDR3 spells CSVERDREGYGYTF. DNA for the CDR3: TGCAGCGTTGAGAGGGACAGGGAGGGGTATGGCTACACCTTC.

This clonotype was found a few times. This sequence joins TRBV28 and TRBJ2-7, with D possibly TRBD1 on 6 matching bases. CDR1 and CDR2 (germline): MDHEN, SYDVKM. Trimming stripped 6 bases from V and 2 bases from J, with 11 bases between. The CDR3 totals 13 residues. CDR3 in DNA: TGTGCCAGCAGGCCGGGACAACCCTACGAGCAGTACTTC. This codes for CASRPGQPYEQYF.

This chain joins TRBV30 and TRBJ2-7; 9 nucleotides match TRBD1. This CDR3 contains 14 residues. After removal of 0 bases from V and 6 bases from J, the junction contained 6 bases not matched to a gene. CDR1 is GTSNPN, CDR2 SVGIG, per germline (reference sequence). Here the CDR3 DNA reads TGTGCCTGGAGTGTAAACAGGGGGCAATCCGAGCAGTACTTC. It is translated as CAWSVNRGQSEQYF.

In its sample, this clonotype was seen many times. The gene calls are TRBV5-1 and TRBJ2-7; the D gene is possibly TRBD1 (5 bases). V dropped 0 bases and J dropped 5 bases, with 12 bases sitting between them. This CDR3 region has 14 residues. Germline V lookup: CDR1 SGHRS, CDR2 YFSETQ. CDR3 protein: CASSLGQGSDEQYF. The CDR3 DNA reads as TGCGCCAGCAGCTTGGGCCAGGGATCCGACGAGCAGTACTTC.

This chain links TRBV19 with TRBJ2-1; D is unclear. With 2 bases removed from V and 3 bases from J, the gap between germline ends came to 5 bases. The germline CDR1 and CDR2 sequences are LNHDA and SQIVND (reference sequence). CDR3 size: 13 residues. CDR3 amino acids: CASSIWSYNEQFF. CDR3 bases: TGTGCCAGTAGTATATGGAGCTACAATGAGCAGTTCTTC.

Only a few counts were recorded for this clonotype. CDR3 nucleotides: TGTGCCAGCAGCTTTCCAAGGAAAGCGGGGGGGCCAAATACGCAGTATTTT. Its translation: CASSFPRKAGGPNTQYF. This chain joins TRBV11-2 and TRBJ2-3, with TRBD2 matching over 10 bases. The CDR3 spans 17 residues. The germline V gene encodes CDR1 SGHAT and CDR2 FQNNGV. The ends lost 3 bases at V and 7 bases at J; junction bases unmatched: 13.

This clonotype was counted many times. The CDR3 sequence is CASSYWRGSTDTQYF. The CDR3 nucleotides are TGTGCCAGCAGTTATTGGCGGGGGAGTACGGATACGCAGTATTTT. The gene calls are TRBV6-5 and TRBJ2-3, with TRBD2 identical over 7 bases. The V gene's germline CDR1 is MNHEY and CDR2 SVGAGI. Germline trimming cut 3 bases from V and 6 bases from J; bases unmatched to any gene: 9. The CDR3 has 15 residues.

This clonotype has more than one count but fewer than ten. Its ends do not fully match the called genes, so a read error is possible. The chain has TRBV18 and TRBJ1-3; D possibly corresponds to TRBD1 (5 bases). Germline V gene data show CDR1 as KGHSH and CDR2 as LQKENI. The CDR3 has 13 residues. CDR3 coding DNA: TGTGCCAGCTCACCAAAAGGGGCGCCCCCTGATCGATTT. The encoded protein is CASSPKGAPPDRF.

This clonotype was seen only a few times. The V and J genes are TRBV6-2 or TRBV6-3 and TRBJ2-1; either TRBD1 or TRBD2 may supply D (5 bases each). There are 17 residues in the CDR3. The germline gives CDR1 MNHEY, CDR2 SVGEGT. V gave up 2 bases and J gave up 7 bases, with 21 bases separating them. CDR3 DNA: TGTGCCAGCAGTTACGGCTTGGGACCACAAAGTGGGAATGAGCAGTTCTTC. The encoded protein is CASSYGLGPQSGNEQFF.

This clonotype appeared many times. The V gene is TRBV29-1, the J gene TRBJ1-4, with D possibly TRBD1 on 5 matching bases. V lost 3 bases to trimming and J lost 5 bases, with 10 bases between them. The germline V gene encodes CDR1 SQVTM and CDR2 ANQGSEA. The CDR3 runs to 13 residues. CDR3 amino acids: CSVDVQGNEKLFF. As DNA, the CDR3 is TGCAGCGTTGATGTGCAGGGAAATGAAAAACTGTTTTTT.

This rearrangement joins TRBV6-2 or TRBV6-3 to TRBJ1-5; tentative D call: TRBD1 (6 bases). Germline CDR1 MNHEY, CDR2 SVGEGT. The CDR3 totals 14 residues. V was clipped by 8 bases and J by 2 bases, with 13 bases between them. CDR3 coding DNA: TGTGCCAGCGGCCTAGCAGGGGGCAATCAGCCCCAGCATTTT. This encodes CASGLAGGNQPQHF.

This clonotype rates as medium-sized (0.01 to 0.1%). The J gene is TRBJ2-5, the V gene TRBV28; 9 nucleotides align to TRBD2. After removal of 4 bases from V and 5 bases from J, the junction contained 8 bases not matched to a gene. The CDR3 has 15 residues. Germline CDR1 reads MDHEN; CDR2 reads SYDVKM. The DNA for the CDR3 is TGTGCCAGCAGTTCCACCGGGACTAGCAAGGAGACCCAGTACTTC. It yields the protein CASSSTGTSKETQYF.